Listed here is a single T cell receptor beta chain. This clonotype was seen more than once but under ten times. The clone's antigen remains unknown. Within one base of it there is no much larger clone, and no base qualities were kept. The sample's treatment or condition label, decoded: roughly 10-day PBMC culture with coronavirus spike peptide pools or control peptides (ViraFEST assay). To expand antigen-specific T cells with peptide pools and then pick out the expanded clonotypes through TCR sequencing, the study relied on the ViraFEST assay. The convalescent patients' positive SARS-CoV-2 PCR tests were from March to December 2020, which was before the Alpha, Beta and Delta variants emerged in the United States. Each well held approximately 2 million PBMCs cultured in IMDM containing about 5% human AB serum and around 9.2 IU/ml IL-2, with 8.5 to 10 ug/ml peptide pools added. Half of the culture medium was replaced with fresh IL-2-containing medium on days 3 and 7. After roughly 9 days of culture, CD4+ T cells were isolated by negative selection with the EasySep CD4+ T cell isolation kit. Ficoll-Paque Plus gradient centrifugation was used to isolate PBMCs from whole blood, and the isolated PBMCs were then either used fresh or cryopreserved at -140C. Triplicate wells were generally used for each culture condition.

This specimen belongs to a study of vaccination and CD4 T cells after COVID-19 (dated 2022 in TCRdb). For the study in its entirety: Convalescent patients had a positive SARS-CoV-2 result on nasal swab PCR, and of these patients, nine had mild disease and one had severe disease. In the convalescent cohort there were six males and four females, among whom were two Hispanic individuals, seven Caucasians, two Asians and one multiracial person. Participants got two doses of the Pfizer-BioNTech BNT162b2 vaccine (n=8) or two doses of the Moderna mRNA-1273 vaccine (n=2). Post-COVID blood samples were collected from convalescent patients a median of approximately 93 days after diagnosis, with a range of roughly 30 to 161 days. Post-vaccine blood samples were collected a median of about 72 days after the second vaccine dose, ranging from roughly 13 to 241 days. For stimulating the cultures, overlapping spike peptide pools were used, derived from SARS-CoV-2 as well as from the common cold coronaviruses HCoV-NL63, HCoV-OC43 and HCoV-229E. In control cultures, a CEFX viral epitope pool was used as positive control, an HIV-1 Nef peptide pool was used as negative control, or no peptide was added. The spike-specific CD4+ TCR repertoire was compared before and after mRNA vaccination in 10 to 11 COVID-19 convalescent patients and several infection-naive healthy vaccine recipients.

Germline trimming: 4 bases from V, 4 bases from J; junction bases outside gene matches: 9. Looking up the germline V gene yields CDR1 MNHEY and CDR2 SVGAGI. The CDR3 numbers 15 residues from cysteine through phenylalanine. The entry retains the CDR3 DNA only, 45 bases that are in frame from base 1. The paper's findings and limits, for the study overall: Of the vaccine-specific clones in convalescent patients, 304 of 307, or nearly all, reacted only to SARS-CoV-2 spike and did not cross-react with common cold coronaviruses. Relatively few convalescent patients were included in the study, and early timepoints after natural infection were not analyzed. Although the median number of SARS-CoV-2-reactive clonotypes went up from around 20 after infection to 38 after vaccination, the increase was not significant. Among convalescent patients, a median about 90% of the SARS-CoV-2-reactive clones seen after vaccination appeared only after vaccination, which suggests priming specific to the vaccine.

Libraries were built with PCR. DNA from cultured CD4+ T cells was subjected to TCR sequencing with the Oncomine TCR Beta short-read assay at the Johns Hopkins FTIC core. The QIAamp micro DNA kit was used to extract genomic DNA from the cultured CD4+ T cells. Oncomine TCR Beta libraries made from cultured CD4+ T cells were pooled using unique dual indexes and sequenced on an Illumina iSeq 100. Concerning the study's data processing: Non-productive sequences were filtered out, and CDR3s that did not start with C, did not end with F or W, or were shorter than 7 amino acids were discarded. The MANAFEST web application was used to identify antigen-specific clonotypes by comparing peptide-stimulated wells against reference wells and other culture wells. An FDR below 0.05, an odds ratio above 5, and a productive frequency above 0.1% in at least two of three replicate wells were required for clones to be considered positive. A clonotype was classed as cross-reactive if the clonotype showed significant expansion both in SARS-CoV-2 spike wells and in at least one common cold coronavirus spike condition. Similarity between CDR3 sequences was evaluated in R version 3.6.1 using Levenshtein distances (stringdist) and unrooted phylogenetic trees (ape). The public reads were run again by TCRdb, first through fastp at Q25 and then through MiXCR, and only productive beta chains were kept. Rows with one shared CDR3 protein collapse into an entry with the most common genes and DNA. These V and J calls rely on TCRdb rather than the paper's analysis. The table for this sample lists some 19,000 distinct CDR3 sequences; 54% of them were counted only once. The top ten hold almost 6% of the sample.

The chain employs TRBV6-5 and TRBJ1-1; TRBD1 agrees with 7 junctional bases. The sequenced sample was CD4+ T cells from blood, cultured in vitro. The receptor comes from a human donor who had recovered from COVID-19. The CDR3 protein sequence reads: CASSSTGVASTEAFF. The bases are TGTGCCAGCAGTTCCACAGGGGTGGCTAGCACTGAAGCTTTCTTT.